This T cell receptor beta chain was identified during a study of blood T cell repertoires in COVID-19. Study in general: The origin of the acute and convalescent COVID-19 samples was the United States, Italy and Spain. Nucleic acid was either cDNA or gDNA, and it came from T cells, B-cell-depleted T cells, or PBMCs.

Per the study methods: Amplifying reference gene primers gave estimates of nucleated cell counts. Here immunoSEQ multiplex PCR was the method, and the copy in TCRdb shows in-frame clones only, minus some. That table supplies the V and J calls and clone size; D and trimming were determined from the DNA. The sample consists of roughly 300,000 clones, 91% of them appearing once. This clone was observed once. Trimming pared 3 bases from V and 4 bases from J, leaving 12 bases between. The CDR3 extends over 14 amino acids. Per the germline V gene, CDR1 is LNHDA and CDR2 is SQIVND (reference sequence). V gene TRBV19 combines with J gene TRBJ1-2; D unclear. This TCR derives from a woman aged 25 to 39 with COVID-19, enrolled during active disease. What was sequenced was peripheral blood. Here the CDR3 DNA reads TGTGCCAGTAGTATCCGTACAGAATCCTATGGCTACACCTTC. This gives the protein CASSIRTESYGYTF.